This T cell receptor (beta chain) was observed in a study of a mutant IDH1 vaccine in newly diagnosed glioma. V was clipped by 4 bases and J by 7 bases, with 17 bases between them. The CDR3 is made up of 14 amino acids. CDR1 is SQVTM and CDR2 is ANQGSEA in the germline V gene. Clones were read by immunoSEQ multiplex PCR, and TCRdb kept only the in-frame ones, dropping some. The sample has about 53,000 clones, around 80% seen once; the top ten hold over 7%. As regards this clone: What it binds is unknown.

Time point noted: week 23, last vaccination. The study gave 300 ug of mutant IDH1 20-mer peptide per vaccine dose, with topical imiquimod. The sequencing used PBMCs, collected from a glioma patient whose treatment included an IDH1 peptide vaccine. The chain has TRBV29-1 and TRBJ2-1; D unclear. The sequence came from a woman aged 40 to 50 with glioma. Some clones in this sample may be carry-over from other donors' samples. As DNA, the CDR3 is TGCAGCGTTGGACCCAGGATACCCTTGAATGAGCAGTTCTTC. It translates to CSVGPRIPLNEQFF.